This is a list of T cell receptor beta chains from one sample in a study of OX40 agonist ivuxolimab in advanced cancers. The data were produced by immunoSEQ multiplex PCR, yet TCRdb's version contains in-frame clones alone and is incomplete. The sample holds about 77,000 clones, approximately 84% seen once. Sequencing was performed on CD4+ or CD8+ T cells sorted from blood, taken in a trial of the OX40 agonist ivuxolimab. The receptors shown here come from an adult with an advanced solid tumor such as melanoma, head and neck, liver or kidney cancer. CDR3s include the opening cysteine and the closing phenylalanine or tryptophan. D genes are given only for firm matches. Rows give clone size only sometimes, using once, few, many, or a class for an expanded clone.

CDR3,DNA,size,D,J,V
CASSSWDREAFF,TGTGCCAGCAGCTCTTGGGACAGAGAAGCTTTCTTT,-,TRBD1,TRBJ1-1,TRBV11-3
CASNSGGAGQPQHF,TGTGCCAGCAATTCCGGGGGCGCGGGTCAGCCCCAGCATTTT,-,-,TRBJ1-5,TRBV27
CSVGGQGVGQPQHF,TGCAGCGTTGGGGGACAGGGGGTTGGGCAGCCCCAGCATTTT,-,TRBD1,TRBJ1-5,TRBV29-1
CASSLVGEETQYF,TGTGCCAGCAGCTTAGTTGGGGAAGAGACCCAGTACTTC,-,-,TRBJ2-5,TRBV7-9
CARGVNTGELFF,TGTGCCAGAGGGGTGAACACCGGGGAGCTGTTTTTT,-,-,TRBJ2-2,TRBV7-9
CASRTNTEAFF,TGTGCCAGCAGAACGAACACTGAAGCTTTCTTT,once,-,TRBJ1-1,TRBV6-6
CASSFSGGSYNEQFF,TGTGCCAGCAGCTTCAGTGGTGGGTCCTACAATGAGCAGTTCTTC,-,-,TRBJ2-1,TRBV5-4
CASSSTQGGLREQYF,TGTGCCAGCAGCTCGACTCAGGGGGGCCTACGGGAGCAGTACTTC,few,-,TRBJ2-7,TRBV7-9
CASSSGTEAFF,TGTGCCAGCAGCTCGGGGACTGAAGCTTTCTTT,-,-,TRBJ1-1,TRBV7-9
CASSAGGGNSNQPQHF,TGTGCCAGCTCAGCCGGGGGAGGGAATAGCAATCAGCCCCAGCATTTT,-,-,TRBJ1-5,TRBV18
CASSQVSSLDSYNEQFF,TGTGCCAGCAGCCAAGTCTCTAGCTTAGACTCCTACAATGAGCAGTTCTTC,few,-,TRBJ2-1,TRBV4-2
CASRKAGAHNEQFF,TGTGCCAGCAGAAAAGCGGGGGCTCACAATGAGCAGTTCTTC,-,TRBD2,TRBJ2-1,TRBV7-9
CASSYSFYEQYF,TGTGCCAGCAGTTACTCCTTCTACGAGCAGTACTTC,-,-,TRBJ2-7,TRBV6-6